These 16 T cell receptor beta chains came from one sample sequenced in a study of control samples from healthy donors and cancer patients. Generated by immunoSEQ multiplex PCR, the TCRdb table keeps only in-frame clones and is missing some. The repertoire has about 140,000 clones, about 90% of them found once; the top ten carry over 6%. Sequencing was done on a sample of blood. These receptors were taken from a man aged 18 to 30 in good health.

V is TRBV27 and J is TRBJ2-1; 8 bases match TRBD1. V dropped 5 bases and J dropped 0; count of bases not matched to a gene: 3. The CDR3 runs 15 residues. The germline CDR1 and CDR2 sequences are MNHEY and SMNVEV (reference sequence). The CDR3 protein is CASSHGTGSYNEQFF. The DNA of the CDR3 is TGTGCCAGCAGTCACGGGACAGGCTCCTACAATGAGCAGTTCTTC.

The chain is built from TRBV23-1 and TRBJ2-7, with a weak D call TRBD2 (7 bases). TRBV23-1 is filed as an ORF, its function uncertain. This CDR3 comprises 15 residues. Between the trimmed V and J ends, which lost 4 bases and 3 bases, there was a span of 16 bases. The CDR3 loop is CASSPNGGGGYEQYF. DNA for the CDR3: TGCGCCAGCAGTCCGAATGGGGGGGGCGGCTACGAGCAGTACTTC.

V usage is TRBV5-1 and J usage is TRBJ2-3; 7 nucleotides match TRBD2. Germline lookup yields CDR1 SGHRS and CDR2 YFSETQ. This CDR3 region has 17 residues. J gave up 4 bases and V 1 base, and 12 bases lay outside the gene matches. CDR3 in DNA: TGCGCCAGCAGCTTGAGGGGAGGGGAAGTGTCACCAGATACGCAGTATTTT. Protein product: CASSLRGGEVSPDTQYF.

This CDR3 is CASSEAAPQHF. The CDR3 DNA follows: TGTGCCAGCAGTGAAGCGGCCCCCCAGCATTTT. The chain combines TRBV6-1 with TRBJ1-5; unclear D gene. Trimming removed 0 bases at V and 10 bases at J, with 4 bases between. The germline V gene encodes CDR1 MNHNS and CDR2 SASEGT. There are 11 residues in the CDR3.

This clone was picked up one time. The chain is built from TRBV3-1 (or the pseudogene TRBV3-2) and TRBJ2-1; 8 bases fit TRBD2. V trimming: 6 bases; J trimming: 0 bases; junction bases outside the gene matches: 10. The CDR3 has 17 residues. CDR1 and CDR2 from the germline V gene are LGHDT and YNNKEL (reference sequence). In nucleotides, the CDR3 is TGTGCCAGCAGTCCTTCTCCCGGGACTAGCTCCTACAATGAGCAGTTCTTC. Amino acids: CASSPSPGTSSYNEQFF.

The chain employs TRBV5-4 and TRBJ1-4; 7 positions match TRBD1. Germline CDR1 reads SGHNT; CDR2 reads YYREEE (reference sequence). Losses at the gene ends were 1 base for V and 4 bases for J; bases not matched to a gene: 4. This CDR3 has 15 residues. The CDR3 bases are TGTGCCAGCAGCTTGCTCGGGACAGATAATGAAAAACTGTTTTTT. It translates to CASSLLGTDNEKLFF.

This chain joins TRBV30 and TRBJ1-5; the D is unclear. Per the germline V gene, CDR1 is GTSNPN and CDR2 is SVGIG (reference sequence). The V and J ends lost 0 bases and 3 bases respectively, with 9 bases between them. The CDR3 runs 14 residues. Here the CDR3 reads CAWSVPGNNQPQHF. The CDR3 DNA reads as TGTGCCTGGAGTGTACCAGGCAACAATCAGCCCCAGCATTTT.

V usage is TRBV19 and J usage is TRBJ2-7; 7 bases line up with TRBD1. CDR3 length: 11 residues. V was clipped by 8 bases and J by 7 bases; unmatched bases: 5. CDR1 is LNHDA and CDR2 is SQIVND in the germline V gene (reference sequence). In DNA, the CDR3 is TGTGCCAGTTCCGGACAGGCTGAGCAGTACTTC. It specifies CASSGQAEQYF.

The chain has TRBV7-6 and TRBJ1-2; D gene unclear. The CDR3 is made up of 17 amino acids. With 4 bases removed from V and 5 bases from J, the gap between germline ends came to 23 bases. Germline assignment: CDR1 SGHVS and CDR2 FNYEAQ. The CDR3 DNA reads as TGTGCCAGCAGCTCGACGGAATATCTCGCGTCCGGGTATGGCTACACCTTC. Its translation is CASSSTEYLASGYGYTF.

The CDR3 loop is CASRGQSSTDTQYF. The CDR3 region has the DNA TGTGCCAGCAGGGGACAGTCTAGCACAGATACGCAGTATTTT. The chain is built from TRBV21-1 and TRBJ2-3; TRBD1 was called by the table and not checked on the DNA. TRBV21-1 is flagged as a pseudogene. The CDR3 has 14 amino acids.

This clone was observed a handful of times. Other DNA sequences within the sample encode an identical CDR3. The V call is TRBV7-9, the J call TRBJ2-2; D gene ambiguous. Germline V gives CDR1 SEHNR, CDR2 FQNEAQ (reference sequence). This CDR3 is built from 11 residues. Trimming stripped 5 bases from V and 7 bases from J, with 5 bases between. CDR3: CASSLDGELFF. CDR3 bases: TGTGCCAGCAGCCTAGACGGGGAGCTGTTTTTT. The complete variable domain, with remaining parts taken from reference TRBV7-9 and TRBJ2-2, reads DTGVSQNPRHKITKRGQNVTFRCDPISEHNRLYWYRQTLGQGPEFLTYFQNEAQLEKSRLLSDRFSAERPKGSFSTLEIQRTEQGDSAMYLCASSLDGELFFGEGSRLTVL.

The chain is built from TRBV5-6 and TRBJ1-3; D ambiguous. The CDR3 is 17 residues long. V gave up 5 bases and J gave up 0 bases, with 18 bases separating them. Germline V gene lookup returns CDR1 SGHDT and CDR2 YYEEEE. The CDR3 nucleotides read TGTGCCAGCAGTTTCATGTTCGACGTCTACTCTGGAAACACCATATATTTT. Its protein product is CASSFMFDVYSGNTIYF.

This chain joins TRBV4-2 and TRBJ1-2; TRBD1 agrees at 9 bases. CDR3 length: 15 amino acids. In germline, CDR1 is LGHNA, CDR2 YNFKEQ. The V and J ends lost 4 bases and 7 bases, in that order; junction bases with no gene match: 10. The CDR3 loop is CASSREGTGLPGYTF. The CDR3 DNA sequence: TGTGCCAGCAGCCGGGAGGGGACAGGGCTCCCTGGCTACACCTTC.

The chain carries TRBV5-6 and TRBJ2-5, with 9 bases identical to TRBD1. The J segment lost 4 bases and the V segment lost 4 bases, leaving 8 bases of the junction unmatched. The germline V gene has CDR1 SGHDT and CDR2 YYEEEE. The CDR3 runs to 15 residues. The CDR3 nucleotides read TGTGCCAGCAGCACCACAGGGGGCGTCGGAGAGACCCAGTACTTC. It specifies CASSTTGGVGETQYF. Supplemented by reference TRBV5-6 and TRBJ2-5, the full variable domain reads DAGVTQSPTHLIKTRGQQVTLRCSPKSGHDTVSWYQQALGQGPQFIFQYYEEEERQRGNFPDRFSGHQFPNYSSELNVNALLLGDSALYLCASSTTGGVGETQYFGPGTRLLVL.

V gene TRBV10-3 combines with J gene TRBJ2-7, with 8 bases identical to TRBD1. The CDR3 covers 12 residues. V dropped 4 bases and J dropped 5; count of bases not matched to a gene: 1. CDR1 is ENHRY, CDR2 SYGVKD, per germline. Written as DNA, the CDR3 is TGTGCCATCAGTGTACAGGGGGACGAGCAGTACTTC. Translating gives CAISVQGDEQYF.

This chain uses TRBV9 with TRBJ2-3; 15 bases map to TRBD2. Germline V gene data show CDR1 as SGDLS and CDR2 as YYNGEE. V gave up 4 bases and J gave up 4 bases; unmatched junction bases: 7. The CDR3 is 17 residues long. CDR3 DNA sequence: TGTGCCAGCAGCCCCAGGACTAGCGGGGGGGCCTCAGATACGCAGTATTTT. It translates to CASSPRTSGGASDTQYF.